These 27 T cell receptor beta chains share one sample of origin, sequenced in a study of control samples from healthy donors and cancer patients (dated by TCRdb to 2018 to 2020). Libraries were prepared through the immunoSEQ multiplex PCR assay. Imported from immuneACCESS, the table was reduced by TCRdb to in-frame sequences with V and J called. These copies leave out some clones; in studies compared against another copy, an unresolved V gene accounts for under half, and the cause of the remainder is not known. The sample table lists 200,000 or so clones, roughly 94% of them with a count of one. The ten largest clonotypes hold about 1.6% of the sample. Specimen: blood. The receptors were gathered from a man aged 45 to 65 in good health.

The gene calls are TRBV6-5 and TRBJ2-2; 9 nucleotides match TRBD2. There are 15 residues in the CDR3. V shed 4 bases and J 6 bases; nucleotides not matched to a gene: 6. Germline CDR1 is MNHEY and CDR2 is SVGAGI. In DNA, the CDR3 is TGTGCCAGCAGTTTACTTAGCGGGGGCTCCGGGGAGCTGTTTTTT. Translation: CASSLLSGGSGELFF.

V usage is TRBV19 and J usage is TRBJ2-3; D possibly uses TRBD1 or TRBD2 (5 bases each). Trimming took off 5 bases at V and 1 base at J, with 10 bases between the two ends. The CDR3 is 14 residues long. Germline CDR1 reads LNHDA; CDR2 reads SQIVND (reference sequence). The DNA for the CDR3 is TGTGCCAGTAGTGAGGGACCTGGCACAGATACGCAGTATTTT. Protein product: CASSEGPGTDTQYF. Full variable domain (missing parts from reference TRBV19 and TRBJ2-3): DGGITQSPKYLFRKEGQNVTLSCEQNLNHDAMYWYRQDPGQGLRLIYYSQIVNDFQKGDIAEGYSVSREKKESFPLTVTSAQKNPTAFYLCASSEGPGTDTQYFGPGTRLTVL.

The chain uses TRBV20-1 and TRBJ1-2; D uncertain. V was shortened by 5 bases and J by 5 bases, with 9 bases between the two germline ends. The CDR3 is 11 residues long. Germline V lookup: CDR1 DFQATT, CDR2 SNEGSKA (reference sequence). The CDR3 region is CSAAALYGYTF. DNA for the CDR3: TGCAGTGCTGCCGCCTTATATGGCTACACCTTC.

This clone came up once. Other DNA sequences within the sample encode an identical CDR3. The chain links TRBV7-2 to TRBJ2-1, with TRBD2 matching over 11 bases. Germline CDR1 SGHTA, CDR2 FQGNSA. With 5 bases clipped from V and 5 bases from J, the junction kept 5 bases outside the gene matches. The CDR3 covers 15 residues. CDR3 nucleotides: TGTGCCAGCAGCCTCGGACTAGCGGGCAACAATGAGCAGTTCTTC. It codes for CASSLGLAGNNEQFF.

Here the CDR3 reads CASSLGGAGGEQYV. The CDR3 DNA is TGCGCCAGCAGCTTAGGGGGCGCGGGTGGCGAGCAGTACGTC. This chain links TRBV5-1 with TRBJ2-7, with TRBD1 matching over 7 bases. Per the germline V gene, CDR1 is SGHRS and CDR2 is YFSETQ. The CDR3 totals 14 residues. Trimming at V came to 2 bases and at J to 6 bases, leaving 8 bases not matched to a gene.

The rearrangement uses TRBV5-1 and TRBJ1-2, with a weak D call TRBD1 (5 bases). Germline lookup yields CDR1 SGHRS and CDR2 YFSETQ. Trimming left V 4 bases short and J 2 bases short, with 9 bases between. The CDR3 contains 13 residues. The CDR3 loop is CASSTGQNYGYTF. CDR3 bases: TGCGCCAGCAGCACGGGGCAGAACTATGGCTACACCTTC.

CDR3 in DNA: TGCAGCGCTGTACAGGGGTCAATCGCTGGAAACACCATATATTTT. This codes for CSAVQGSIAGNTIYF. V is TRBV29-1 and J is TRBJ1-3; TRBD1 matches at 7 bases. The ends lost 7 bases at V and 2 bases at J; junction bases unmatched: 11. The CDR3 spans 15 residues. Per the germline V gene, CDR1 is SQVTM and CDR2 is ANQGSEA. The entire variable domain, with the rest obtained from reference TRBV29-1 and TRBJ1-3, is as follows: SAVISQKPSRDICQRGTSLTIQCQVDSQVTMMFWYRQQPGQSLTLIATANQGSEATYESGFVIDKFPISRPNLTFSTLTVSNMSPEDSSIYLCSAVQGSIAGNTIYFGEGSWLTVV.

The V gene is TRBV6-6, the J gene TRBJ2-3; the match to TRBD2 covers 8 bases. The CDR3 is 16 residues long. V trimming: 2 bases; J trimming: 4 bases; junction bases outside the gene matches: 8. Germline V CDR1 and CDR2: MNHNY, SVGAGI (reference sequence). CDR3: CASSYGTRVAPDTQYF. The CDR3, as DNA: TGTGCCAGCAGTTACGGGACTAGGGTGGCCCCAGATACGCAGTATTTT.

The rearrangement links TRBV18 to TRBJ1-6; D not certain. The germline CDR1 and CDR2 sequences are KGHSH and LQKENI. This CDR3 is 12 amino acids long. V lost 0 bases and J lost 7, with 1 base in between. The CDR3 DNA reads TGTGCCAGCTCACCACCCAATTCACCCCTCCACTTT. Its protein is CASSPPNSPLHF.

The CDR3 sequence: CASSLVGGSMDYGYTF. The CDR3 coding sequence is TGTGCCAGCAGCTTGGTGGGGGGTTCCATGGACTATGGCTACACCTTC. The genes are TRBV7-2 and TRBJ1-2, with TRBD1 as a possible D gene (5 bases). Trimming left V 3 bases short and J 3 bases short, with 17 bases between. Germline values: CDR1 SGHTA, CDR2 FQGNSA. CDR3 length: 16 amino acids. The complete variable domain, with remaining parts taken from reference TRBV7-2 and TRBJ1-2, reads GAGVSQSPSNKVTEKGKDVELRCDPISGHTALYWYRQSLGQGLEFLIYFQGNSAPDKSGLPSDRFSAERTGGSVSTLTIQRTQQEDSAVYLCASSLVGGSMDYGYTFGSGTRLTVV.

This clone appeared once. CDR3 sequence reads: CASSRTGPYSNQPQHF. DNA of the CDR3: TGTGCCAGCTCTCGGACAGGACCATATAGCAATCAGCCCCAGCATTTT. The chain is built from TRBV18 and TRBJ1-5, with TRBD1 matching over 7 bases. The J segment lost 0 bases and the V segment lost 6 bases, leaving 8 bases of the junction unmatched. The CDR3 length is 16 residues. The V gene's germline CDR1 is KGHSH and CDR2 LQKENI.

V usage is TRBV29-1 and J usage is TRBJ2-7; 10 bases align to TRBD1. Germline CDR1 reads SQVTM; CDR2 reads ANQGSEA. The length of the CDR3 is 12 residues. V lost 5 bases and J lost 3; bases outside the gene matches: 1. CDR3 DNA sequence: TGCAGCGTTTGGGACAGGGGCTACGAGCAGTACTTC. Translating gives CSVWDRGYEQYF.

The chain recombines TRBV29-1 with TRBJ1-4, with 8 positions matching TRBD1. V dropped 6 bases and J dropped 10; count of bases not matched to a gene: 10. CDR3 size: 13 residues. CDR1 is SQVTM and CDR2 is ANQGSEA in the germline V gene. The CDR3 coding sequence is TGCAGCGTCCGGATTCAGGGGGCGGGAAAACTGTTTTTT. This translates into CSVRIQGAGKLFF.

The chain uses TRBV3-1 (or the pseudogene TRBV3-2) and TRBJ1-1; tentative D call: TRBD1 (6 bases). The CDR3 is 11 residues long. Per the germline V gene, CDR1 is LGHDT and CDR2 is YNNKEL (reference sequence). V gave up 3 bases and J gave up 8 bases, with 7 bases separating them. The CDR3 here is CASSHTGEAFF. DNA for the CDR3: TGTGCCAGCAGCCATACAGGGGAAGCTTTCTTT.

V is TRBV2 and J is TRBJ1-5, with 7 bases fitting TRBD1. J lost 4 bases, V lost 10 bases, and 10 bases had no gene match. CDR1 and CDR2 from the germline V gene are SNHLY and FYNNEI. CDR3 size: 14 residues. The CDR3 reads CATRQQGSNQPQHF. DNA for the CDR3: TGTGCCACCAGACAACAGGGGTCGAATCAGCCCCAGCATTTT.

The chain links TRBV19 to TRBJ2-3; possibly TRBD1 for D (6 bases). CDR1 is LNHDA, CDR2 SQIVND, per germline (reference sequence). CDR3 length: 14 amino acids. V gave up 3 bases and J gave up 3 bases, with 10 bases separating them. The CDR3: CASSMQGRTDTQYF. CDR3 sequence (DNA): TGTGCCAGTAGTATGCAGGGGCGGACAGATACGCAGTATTTT. The full variable domain, its missing parts supplied by reference TRBV19 and TRBJ2-3, is DGGITQSPKYLFRKEGQNVTLSCEQNLNHDAMYWYRQDPGQGLRLIYYSQIVNDFQKGDIAEGYSVSREKKESFPLTVTSAQKNPTAFYLCASSMQGRTDTQYFGPGTRLTVL.

The V and J genes are TRBV19 and TRBJ1-2; D is undetermined. Germline-derived CDR1 and CDR2 are LNHDA and SQIVND (reference sequence). V was trimmed by 6 bases and J by 0 bases, leaving 8 bases between them. The CDR3 spans 13 residues. The CDR3 protein is CASRATANYGYTF. The CDR3 coding sequence is TGTGCCAGTAGGGCCACTGCTAACTATGGCTACACCTTC.

The chain couples TRBV6-5 to TRBJ2-5; D may be TRBD1 (5 bases). Germline CDR1 is MNHEY and CDR2 is SVGAGI. Trimming took off 11 bases at V and 2 bases at J, with 21 bases between the two ends. This CDR3 is built from 15 residues. CDR3 protein: CASSLAGMIQETQYF. CDR3 bases: TGTGCCTCCTCACTGGCAGGGATGATTCAAGAGACCCAGTACTTC.

The sample holds one count of this clone. The chain carries TRBV2 and TRBJ1-5, with D possibly matching TRBD1 (5 bases). Between the trimmed V and J ends, which lost 5 bases and 5 bases, there was a span of 13 bases. CDR3 length: 14 residues. CDR1 is SNHLY and CDR2 is FYNNEI in the germline V gene. The CDR3 is CASSIQAPDQPQHF. The CDR3 nucleotides are TGTGCCAGCAGTATACAGGCTCCGGATCAGCCCCAGCATTTT.

As DNA, the CDR3 is TGTGCCAGCAGCGGACTAGCGGGGGCCATTAGCACAGATACGCAGTATTTT. Its translation: CASSGLAGAISTDTQYF. The rearrangement joins TRBV5-6 to TRBJ2-3, with 13 bases aligning to TRBD2. This CDR3 spans 17 amino acids. Germline CDR1 SGHDT, CDR2 YYEEEE. The ends lost 4 bases at V and 0 bases at J; junction bases unmatched: 5.

CDR3 residues: CASSVAEGLDGYTF. The CDR3 coding sequence is TGTGCCAGCAGCGTAGCTGAGGGTTTAGATGGCTACACCTTC. The chain recombines TRBV9 with TRBJ1-2; no clear D. This CDR3 is 14 amino acids long. The V and J ends lost 0 bases and 6 bases respectively, with 12 bases between them. Germline V gene data show CDR1 as SGDLS and CDR2 as YYNGEE.

The CDR3 sequence: CASSLGSGLGANEQFF. In nucleotides, the CDR3 is TGCGCCAGCAGCTTGGGGTCGGGGTTGGGAGCCAATGAGCAGTTCTTC. The chain combines TRBV5-1 with TRBJ2-1; the D gene is possibly TRBD2 (5 bases). CDR3 length equals 16 residues. Trimming left V 0 bases short and J 6 bases short, with 16 bases between. Per the germline V gene, CDR1 is SGHRS and CDR2 is YFSETQ.

The rearrangement joins TRBV5-1 to TRBJ1-1, with 7 bases matching TRBD1. V gave up 5 bases and J gave up 3 bases; unmatched junction bases: 10. Germline V gene data show CDR1 as SGHRS and CDR2 as YFSETQ. This CDR3 is 15 amino acids long. Here the CDR3 reads CASRQRQGGDTEAFF. The CDR3 coding sequence is TGCGCCAGCAGGCAAAGACAGGGTGGGGACACTGAAGCTTTCTTT.

V usage is TRBV5-4 and J usage is TRBJ2-1; D is possibly TRBD1 or TRBD2 (5 bases each). The CDR3 consists of 13 residues. Germline CDR1 and CDR2: SGHNT and YYREEE (reference sequence). V was pared by 6 bases and J by 10 bases, with 17 bases between. CDR3 coding DNA: TGTGCCAGCACCATAACTAGGGGAAGGGAGCAGTTCTTC. It specifies CASTITRGREQFF.

The J gene is TRBJ1-4, the V gene TRBV19; possible D gene TRBD1, 6 bases. Trimming removed 5 bases at V and 4 bases at J, with 11 bases between. The CDR3 is made up of 14 amino acids. CDR1 and CDR2 (germline): LNHDA, SQIVND (reference sequence). The CDR3 loop reads CASSPRDINEKLFF. CDR3 coding DNA: TGTGCCAGTAGTCCAAGGGACATTAATGAAAAACTGTTTTTT.

The chain is built from TRBV6-1 and TRBJ1-2; TRBD1 matches at 9 bases. Germline CDR1 is MNHNS and CDR2 is SASEGT. CDR3 size: 15 residues. After removal of 2 bases from V and 5 bases from J, the junction contained 6 bases not matched to a gene. The CDR3 nucleotides are TGTGCCAGCAGTGAACCGGGGACAGGGTGGTATGGCTACACCTTC. This translates into CASSEPGTGWYGYTF.

This chain links TRBV7-2 with TRBJ1-5; D unclear. V gave up 1 base and J gave up 3 bases, with 13 bases separating them. The germline CDR1 and CDR2 sequences are SGHTA and FQGNSA. The CDR3 totals 16 residues. CDR3 region: CASSLGAPGNNQPQHF. CDR3 DNA: TGTGCCAGCAGCTTAGGGGCCCCCGGAAACAATCAGCCCCAGCATTTT.